One and the same sample provided the 31 T cell receptor beta chains below, sequenced in a study of cytomegalovirus exposure and HLA in healthy donors. The PCR used 60 Vbeta and 13 Jbeta primers. Generated by immunoSEQ multiplex PCR, the TCRdb table keeps only in-frame clones and is missing some. This table holds about 84,000 clones, 70% to 90% found once. The specimen sequenced was PBMCs. The receptors were sampled from a man younger than 35 in good health and CMV-seronegative.

V and J are TRBV5-6 and TRBJ1-6; 9 bases match TRBD1. The CDR3 totals 17 residues. V gave up 4 bases and J gave up 4 bases; unmatched junction bases: 9. From germline, CDR1 is SGHDT and CDR2 YYEEEE. The CDR3 is CASSRGRTGVYNSPLHF. The DNA of the CDR3 is TGTGCCAGCAGCCGAGGTCGGACAGGGGTTTATAATTCACCCCTCCACTTT.

J is TRBJ1-5 and V is TRBV28, with TRBD1 identical over 8 bases. Trimming took 2 bases from V and 5 from J; bases not matched to a gene: 8. The germline V gene has CDR1 MDHEN and CDR2 SYDVKM. The CDR3 totals 16 residues. CDR3 loop: CASSLGGTGPHQPQHF. CDR3 DNA sequence: TGTGCCAGCAGTTTAGGCGGGACAGGTCCACATCAGCCCCAGCATTTT.

This chain joins TRBV27 and TRBJ2-1; TRBD2 is a possible D gene (6 bases). Trimming shortened V by 5 bases and J by 2 bases, and 13 bases separated the two germline ends. This CDR3 is 15 amino acids long. From germline, CDR1 is MNHEY and CDR2 SMNVEV (reference sequence). CDR3 protein: CASSIRASAYNEQFF. The CDR3 DNA sequence: TGTGCCAGCAGTATTCGGGCTAGCGCCTACAATGAGCAGTTCTTC.

This sequence joins TRBV28 and TRBJ1-5, with 11 bases that match TRBD1. The CDR3 is 16 amino acids. Germline trimming cut 6 bases from V and 11 bases from J; bases unmatched to any gene: 15. Germline lookup yields CDR1 MDHEN and CDR2 SYDVKM. CDR3 in amino acids: CASRLPDAGQGETQHF. Here the CDR3 DNA reads TGTGCCAGCAGGCTTCCCGACGCGGGACAGGGGGAAACCCAGCATTTT.

The chain recombines TRBV5-4 with TRBJ2-1; a weak D match, TRBD2 (5 bases). There are 16 residues in the CDR3. Trimming stripped 5 bases from V and 7 bases from J, with 22 bases between. Germline CDR1 SGHNT, CDR2 YYREEE (reference sequence). The CDR3 sequence: CASSGRGGLQRNEQFF. As DNA, the CDR3 is TGTGCCAGCAGTGGAAGAGGTGGACTCCAGAGGAATGAGCAGTTCTTC.

The genes are TRBV18 and TRBJ1-1, with D hard to call. The CDR3 runs 12 residues. CDR1 and CDR2 (germline): KGHSH, LQKENI. V was pared by 6 bases and J by 1 base, with 6 bases between. CDR3 loop: CASSPGNTEAFF. As DNA, the CDR3 is TGTGCCAGCTCTCCCGGGAACACTGAAGCTTTCTTT.

This sequence joins TRBV5-4 and TRBJ1-5, with 8 bases matching TRBD1. This CDR3 spans 18 amino acids. J gave up 2 bases and V 3 bases, and 13 bases lay outside the gene matches. Germline V gene data show CDR1 as SGHNT and CDR2 as YYREEE (reference sequence). CDR3 loop: CASSYGQGGVRGNQPQHF. The CDR3 bases are TGTGCCAGCAGCTACGGACAGGGAGGTGTTCGGGGCAATCAGCCCCAGCATTTT.

The chain combines TRBV11-1 with TRBJ2-3; 7 nucleotides match TRBD1. This CDR3 comprises 15 residues. Germline V gene data show CDR1 as SGHAT and CDR2 as FQDESV (reference sequence). The trim removed 1 base at V and 2 bases at J, leaving 3 bases unmatched. The CDR3 sequence is CASSLGTGDTDTQYF. CDR3 bases: TGTGCCAGCAGCTTAGGTACAGGGGACACAGATACGCAGTATTTT.

The rearrangement uses TRBV4-2 and TRBJ2-1; D call uncertain. V was shortened by 0 bases and J by 15 bases, with 18 bases between the two germline ends. The CDR3 consists of 14 residues. The germline CDR1 and CDR2 sequences are LGHNA and YNFKEQ. For the CDR3, the DNA is TGTGCCAGCAGCCAAGAGGCGGTTGCCCGTCGTCTGTTCTTC. Translating gives CASSQEAVARRLFF.

The gene calls are TRBV6-1 and TRBJ2-7, with D uncertain. Trimming stripped 2 bases from V and 6 bases from J, with 5 bases between. In germline, CDR1 is MNHNS, CDR2 SASEGT. CDR3 length: 11 amino acids. The CDR3 region has the DNA TGTGCCAGCAGTGAACCGTTCGAGCAGTACTTC. This codes for CASSEPFEQYF.

The rearrangement uses TRBV19 and TRBJ1-5; TRBD1 aligns across 7 bases. The V gene end was trimmed by 7 bases and the J gene end by 5 bases; junction bases not matched to a gene: 11. The CDR3 is made up of 15 amino acids. Per the germline V gene, CDR1 is LNHDA and CDR2 is SQIVND (reference sequence). The CDR3 region has the DNA TGTGCCAGTAATCAGGGGCTCAGGGGGTATCAGCCCCAGCATTTT. Its translation is CASNQGLRGYQPQHF.

The rearrangement joins TRBV2 to TRBJ2-3, with D possibly matching TRBD2 (7 bases). Between the trimmed V and J ends, which lost 9 bases and 1 base, there was a span of 17 bases. Germline V gives CDR1 SNHLY, CDR2 FYNNEI. The CDR3 is made up of 15 amino acids. CDR3 region: CASIEGGRRTDTQYF. For the CDR3, the DNA is TGTGCCAGTATTGAGGGGGGGCGCCGCACAGATACGCAGTATTTT.

CDR3 loop: CASSDGTSGGTDTQYF. DNA for the CDR3: TGTGCCAGCAGCGACGGGACTAGCGGGGGCACAGATACGCAGTATTTT. The gene calls are TRBV9 and TRBJ2-3, with 13 nucleotides matching TRBD2. The V gene end was trimmed by 3 bases and the J gene end by 1 base; junction bases not matched to a gene: 2. The CDR3 sequence is 16 residues long. The germline V gene encodes CDR1 SGDLS and CDR2 YYNGEE.

This clone was detected only once. The chain couples TRBV27 to TRBJ2-1; TRBD2 matches at 10 bases. The CDR3 has 18 amino acids. V gave up 4 bases and J gave up 4 bases; unmatched junction bases: 13. Germline V gene data show CDR1 as MNHEY and CDR2 as SMNVEV (reference sequence). The CDR3 nucleotides are TGTGCCAGCAGTTCCCGGGGAGCGGGAGGGCCTGGTTACAATGAGCAGTTCTTC. Encoded protein: CASSSRGAGGPGYNEQFF.

The rearrangement joins TRBV28 to TRBJ1-1, with D uncertain. The germline V gene encodes CDR1 MDHEN and CDR2 SYDVKM. CDR3 size: 12 residues. V shed 5 bases and J shed 5 bases, with 9 bases lying between them. CDR3 in amino acids: CASSAGWTEAFF. CDR3 sequence (DNA): TGTGCCAGCAGTGCGGGTTGGACTGAAGCTTTCTTT. Full variable domain (missing parts from reference TRBV28 and TRBJ1-1): DVKVTQSSRYLVKRTGEKVFLECVQDMDHENMFWYRQDPGLGLRLIYFSYDVKMKEKGDIPEGYSVSREKKERFSLILESASTNQTSMYLCASSAGWTEAFFGQGTRLTVV.

J is TRBJ1-2 and V is TRBV6-1; a weak D match, TRBD1 (5 bases). This CDR3 is 15 amino acids long. V was clipped by 3 bases and J by 0 bases, with 11 bases between them. Germline-derived CDR1 and CDR2 are MNHNS and SASEGT. The CDR3 spells CASSDWGGPNYGYTF. CDR3 DNA sequence: TGTGCCAGCAGTGATTGGGGGGGACCTAACTATGGCTACACCTTC.

The chain combines TRBV5-1 with TRBJ2-1; 13 bases align to TRBD2. The length of the CDR3 is 16 residues. Germline V lookup: CDR1 SGHRS, CDR2 YFSETQ. Trimming removed 3 bases from V and 7 bases from J; junction bases left unmatched: 7. The CDR3 region is CASSYRTSGSGNEQFF. CDR3 bases: TGCGCCAGCAGCTACCGGACTAGCGGGAGTGGGAATGAGCAGTTCTTC. The full variable domain, completed using reference TRBV5-1 and TRBJ2-1, is KAGVTQTPRYLIKTRGQQVTLSCSPISGHRSVSWYQQTPGQGLQFLFEYFSETQRNKGNFPGRFSGRQFSNSRSEMNVSTLELGDSALYLCASSYRTSGSGNEQFFGPGTRLTVL.

The chain links TRBV4-1 to TRBJ2-7; the D is unclear. Germline V gene lookup returns CDR1 MGHRA and CDR2 YSYEKL. V shed 2 bases and J shed 2 bases, with 13 bases lying between them. This CDR3 has 15 residues. CDR3 in DNA: TGCGCCAGCAGCCAACCAGCACAGAGTCCCTACGAGCAGTACTTC. As protein: CASSQPAQSPYEQYF.

This clone was seen a single time. The V gene is TRBV5-1, the J gene TRBJ2-1; the match to TRBD2 covers 9 bases. V lost 0 bases and J lost 0; bases outside the gene matches: 1. This CDR3 spans 16 amino acids. CDR1 SGHRS and CDR2 YFSETQ come from the germline V gene. CDR3 sequence: CASSLASGNSYNEQFF. DNA for the CDR3: TGCGCCAGCAGCTTGGCTAGCGGGAACTCCTACAATGAGCAGTTCTTC.

V usage is TRBV5-1 and J usage is TRBJ1-5; D is uncertain. This CDR3 is built from 15 residues. The V end lost 0 bases, the J end lost 0 bases, and 7 bases lay between the germline ends. The germline CDR1 and CDR2 sequences are SGHRS and YFSETQ. The CDR3 coding sequence is TGCGCCAGCAGCTTGGGCGTGGTTAGCAATCAGCCCCAGCATTTT. Translated: CASSLGVVSNQPQHF. Full variable domain (outside the CDR3, taken from reference TRBV5-1 and TRBJ1-5): KAGVTQTPRYLIKTRGQQVTLSCSPISGHRSVSWYQQTPGQGLQFLFEYFSETQRNKGNFPGRFSGRQFSNSRSEMNVSTLELGDSALYLCASSLGVVSNQPQHFGDGTRLSIL.

The chain recombines TRBV5-1 with TRBJ2-7; 13 bases align to TRBD2. Germline CDR1 reads SGHRS; CDR2 reads YFSETQ. After removal of 3 bases from V and 0 bases from J, the junction contained 9 bases not matched to a gene. This CDR3 is built from 18 residues. Written as DNA, the CDR3 is TGCGCCAGCAGCTGGAGTCCCGGGACTAGCGGGGCCTCCTACGAGCAGTACTTC. It translates to CASSWSPGTSGASYEQYF.

The genes are TRBV4-1 and TRBJ2-1; 9 nucleotides line up with TRBD1. Trimming removed 6 bases from V and 6 bases from J; junction bases left unmatched: 12. This CDR3 has 16 residues. Germline values: CDR1 MGHRA, CDR2 YSYEKL. DNA of the CDR3: TGCGCCAGCAGGAGACCGACAGGGGGAGGTCGCAATGAGCAGTTCTTC. It codes for CASRRPTGGGRNEQFF.

The rearrangement joins TRBV28 to TRBJ2-5, with a weak D call TRBD2 (6 bases). CDR1 is MDHEN and CDR2 is SYDVKM in the germline V gene. The CDR3 consists of 13 residues. V lost 5 bases to trimming and J lost 6 bases, with 13 bases between them. The CDR3 sequence is CASSLTGVKTQYF. In DNA form, the CDR3 reads TGTGCCAGCAGTCTGACGGGAGTAAAGACCCAGTACTTC.

The chain links TRBV5-1 to TRBJ2-7, with 8 bases aligning to TRBD2. With the DNA end fitting TRBJ2-5 better, the J assignment may be wrong. In germline, CDR1 is SGHRS, CDR2 YFSETQ. The CDR3 length is 16 residues. The CDR3 nucleotides are TGCGCCAGCAGCTTCGGACTAGCCCCCGTCCAAGAGACCCAGTACTTC. Amino acids: CASSFGLAPVQETQYF.

The J gene is TRBJ2-2, the V gene TRBV5-1, with D unresolved. The CDR3 sequence is 15 residues long. Trimming cost V 4 bases and J 6 bases, with 16 bases left between them. Germline V lookup: CDR1 SGHRS, CDR2 YFSETQ. CDR3 loop: CASSPDRLIPGELFF. CDR3 DNA sequence: TGCGCCAGCAGCCCCGATAGACTGATCCCCGGGGAGCTGTTTTTT.

This chain joins TRBV7-2 and TRBJ2-3; no clear D. CDR1 is SGHTA and CDR2 is FQGNSA in the germline V gene. Trimming shortened V by 2 bases and J by 2 bases, and 11 bases separated the two germline ends. This CDR3 is 15 amino acids long. The CDR3: CASSLYGGYTDTQYF. The CDR3 nucleotides are TGTGCCAGCAGCTTATACGGCGGATACACAGATACGCAGTATTTT.

The chain uses TRBV9 and TRBJ1-1; 7 positions agree with TRBD1. The CDR3 totals 13 residues. CDR1 and CDR2 (germline): SGDLS, YYNGEE. J gave up 11 bases and V 4 bases, and 11 bases lay outside the gene matches. The CDR3 nucleotides read TGTGCCAGCAGCACAACTTTACAGGGGCGGGCTTTCTTT. It is translated as CASSTTLQGRAFF. The full variable domain, with the rest looked up from reference TRBV9 and TRBJ1-1, is DSGVTQTPKHLITATGQRVTLRCSPRSGDLSVYWYQQSLDQGLQFLIQYYNGEERAKGNILERFSAQQFPDLHSELNLSSLELGDSALYFCASSTTLQGRAFFGQGTRLTVV.

The chain joins TRBV19 to TRBJ1-2; D is possibly TRBD1 (5 bases). This CDR3 is 14 amino acids long. Trimming took 7 bases from V and 3 from J, leaving 15 bases between them. The germline CDR1 and CDR2 sequences are LNHDA and SQIVND (reference sequence). The CDR3 loop reads CASNFRGKDYGYTF. The DNA of the CDR3 is TGTGCCAGTAACTTCCGGGGGAAGGACTATGGCTACACCTTC.

The chain carries TRBV6-5 and TRBJ2-7, with TRBD1 identical over 8 bases. Germline CDR1 is MNHEY and CDR2 is SVGAGI. V shed 6 bases and J 3 bases; nucleotides not matched to a gene: 10. This CDR3 comprises 15 residues. CDR3 DNA sequence: TGTGCCAGCAGACACACGACAGGGGCCAACTACGAGCAGTACTTC. Amino acids: CASRHTTGANYEQYF.

The chain couples TRBV19 to TRBJ1-5; TRBD1 is a possible D gene (5 bases). Germline V gene data show CDR1 as LNHDA and CDR2 as SQIVND (reference sequence). V was pared by 9 bases and J by 9 bases, with 24 bases between. The CDR3 is 15 residues long. CDR3 sequence reads: CASKSRDFVYRPQHF. CDR3 sequence (DNA): TGTGCCAGCAAAAGCCGGGACTTCGTATATCGGCCCCAGCATTTT.

This chain connects TRBV9 to TRBJ2-5; the match to TRBD2 covers 12 bases. From germline, CDR1 is SGDLS and CDR2 YYNGEE. With 4 bases clipped from V and 5 bases from J, the junction kept 9 bases outside the gene matches. The CDR3 runs 16 residues. This CDR3 reads CASSPRLAGVRETQYF. The CDR3 DNA reads TGTGCCAGCAGCCCAAGACTAGCGGGAGTACGGGAGACCCAGTACTTC.